Shown below are 25 T cell receptor beta chains from a single sample sequenced in a study of blood T cell repertoires in COVID-19. Profiled with immunoSEQ multiplex PCR; TCRdb holds only in-frame clones, not every one. The table includes approximately 250,000 clones, over 75% detected once. The source material was peripheral blood. The source is a woman aged 70-85 years with COVID-19, enrolled during active disease.

This clone was counted once. The V and J genes are TRBV24-1 and TRBJ1-2; no reliable D call. The CDR3 covers 16 residues. Germline V gene lookup returns CDR1 KGHDR and CDR2 SFDVKD. Trimming shortened V by 2 bases and J by 1 base, and 13 bases separated the two germline ends. The CDR3 region is CATSDSQLGVNYGYTF. CDR3 DNA sequence: TGTGCCACCAGTGATTCGCAACTCGGGGTTAACTATGGCTACACCTTC.

The V and J genes are TRBV28 and TRBJ1-1; D gene uncertain. Germline V gene data show CDR1 as MDHEN and CDR2 as SYDVKM. The germline V and J ends were trimmed by 4 bases and 6 bases, with 15 bases remaining between them. The CDR3 contains 14 residues. The CDR3 nucleotides read TGTGCCAGCAGTTGGGCCACAGCAAGAGCTGAAGCTTTCTTT. Translation gives CASSWATARAEAFF.

The V gene is TRBV5-4, the J gene TRBJ2-5; D gene ambiguous. The CDR3 consists of 13 residues. The germline CDR1 and CDR2 sequences are SGHNT and YYREEE (reference sequence). Trimming removed 4 bases from V and 0 bases from J, with 7 bases in between. The CDR3 loop reads CASSLRDQETQYF. CDR3 sequence (DNA): TGTGCCAGCAGCCTCCGGGACCAAGAGACCCAGTACTTC.

The V call is TRBV14, the J call TRBJ1-2; 7 bases are shared with TRBD1. V lost 4 bases and J lost 3; bases outside the gene matches: 5. CDR3 length: 14 residues. Germline loops: CDR1 SGHDN, CDR2 FVKESK. The CDR3: CASSPGTAYYGYTF. In nucleotides, the CDR3 is TGTGCCAGCAGCCCAGGGACAGCATACTATGGCTACACCTTC. The full variable domain, completed using reference TRBV14 and TRBJ1-2, is EAGVTQFPSHSVIEKGQTVTLRCDPISGHDNLYWYRRVMGKEIKFLLHFVKESKQDESGMPNNRFLAERTGGTYSTLKVQPAELEDSGVYFCASSPGTAYYGYTFGSGTRLTVV.

This chain links TRBV4-1 with TRBJ1-1, with 11 nucleotides matching TRBD1. In germline, CDR1 is MGHRA, CDR2 YSYEKL. Trimming at V came to 4 bases and at J to 7 bases, leaving 8 bases not matched to a gene. The length of the CDR3 is 15 residues. CDR3 sequence: CASSLTGTGGDEAFF. CDR3 coding DNA: TGCGCCAGCAGCCTCACCGGGACAGGGGGTGATGAAGCTTTCTTT.

The V and J genes are TRBV15 and TRBJ2-3, with D possibly matching TRBD2 (5 bases). With 0 bases removed from V and 6 bases from J, the gap between germline ends came to 10 bases. Per germline, CDR1 LNHNV and CDR2 YYDKDF (reference sequence). The CDR3 sequence is 14 residues long. The CDR3 nucleotides read TGTGCCACCAGCAGAGATTTGAGGGCCGATACGCAGTATTTT. It encodes CATSRDLRADTQYF.

The chain has TRBV7-2 and TRBJ2-1, with TRBD2 matching over 9 bases. This CDR3 spans 15 amino acids. V dropped 2 bases and J dropped 9; count of bases not matched to a gene: 8. Germline CDR1 SGHTA, CDR2 FQGNSA. The CDR3 DNA sequence: TGTGCCAGCAGCTTAAGTAGCGGGAGTATAGCTGAGCAGTTCTTC. This codes for CASSLSSGSIAEQFF.

The rearrangement uses TRBV29-1 and TRBJ1-4, with a possible D match to TRBD1 (6 bases). The CDR3 consists of 13 residues. Germline-derived CDR1 and CDR2 are SQVTM and ANQGSEA. V lost 7 bases and J lost 2, with 11 bases in between. CDR3 residues: CSAGGATNEKLFF. CDR3 DNA sequence: TGCAGCGCCGGGGGGGCGACTAATGAAAAACTGTTTTTT. Full variable domain (missing parts from reference TRBV29-1 and TRBJ1-4): SAVISQKPSRDICQRGTSLTIQCQVDSQVTMMFWYRQQPGQSLTLIATANQGSEATYESGFVIDKFPISRPNLTFSTLTVSNMSPEDSSIYLCSAGGATNEKLFFGSGTQLSVL.

This chain uses TRBV18 with TRBJ2-5; 10 bases are a match to TRBD2. Trimming took 3 bases from V and 5 from J; bases not matched to a gene: 6. CDR1 and CDR2 (germline): KGHSH, LQKENI. The CDR3 consists of 15 residues. Written as DNA, the CDR3 is TGTGCCAGCTCACCCCTAGCGGGAGTGCAGGAGACCCAGTACTTC. Its protein is CASSPLAGVQETQYF.

The CDR3 sequence: CATRGQGGDQPQHF. For the CDR3, the DNA is TGTGCCACCCGAGGACAGGGAGGCGATCAGCCCCAGCATTTT. The V call is TRBV24-1, the J call TRBJ1-5; 8 bases agree with TRBD1. Per germline, CDR1 KGHDR and CDR2 SFDVKD. With V trimmed by 9 bases and J by 5 bases, 8 bases remained unmatched. The CDR3 consists of 14 residues.

The chain couples TRBV7-2 to TRBJ2-5; TRBD2 matches at 14 bases. V gave up 6 bases and J gave up 2 bases; unmatched junction bases: 5. Germline-derived CDR1 and CDR2 are SGHTA and FQGNSA. The CDR3 contains 16 residues. The CDR3 loop is CASSLGLAGGQETQYF. The DNA for the CDR3 is TGTGCCAGCAGTCTTGGACTAGCGGGGGGACAAGAGACCCAGTACTTC.

This clone has only a few counts. In DNA, the CDR3 is TGTGCCAGCAGCCCGGGACTAGCGCTTAGCTCCTACGAGCAGTACTTC. Residues: CASSPGLALSSYEQYF. The rearrangement links TRBV7-2 to TRBJ2-7, with 10 bases that match TRBD2. CDR3 length: 16 residues. Trimming cost V 5 bases and J 0 bases; bases outside gene matches: 7. Per germline, CDR1 SGHTA and CDR2 FQGNSA.

This chain links TRBV5-1 with TRBJ1-1; TRBD1 matches 8 bases. The CDR3 contains 15 residues. Trimming cost V 4 bases and J 0 bases; bases outside gene matches: 5. Per the germline V gene, CDR1 is SGHRS and CDR2 is YFSETQ. The CDR3 bases are TGCGCCAGCAGCAGGGACAGGCCTATGAACACTGAAGCTTTCTTT. Translation gives CASSRDRPMNTEAFF. The entire variable domain, with the rest obtained from reference TRBV5-1 and TRBJ1-1, is as follows: KAGVTQTPRYLIKTRGQQVTLSCSPISGHRSVSWYQQTPGQGLQFLFEYFSETQRNKGNFPGRFSGRQFSNSRSEMNVSTLELGDSALYLCASSRDRPMNTEAFFGQGTRLTVV.

The V gene is TRBV6-4, the J gene TRBJ1-5; D remains ambiguous. The germline V and J ends were trimmed by 3 bases and 5 bases, with 8 bases remaining between them. Germline-derived CDR1 and CDR2 are MRHNA and SNTAGT. This CDR3 comprises 13 residues. This CDR3 reads CASSEQRDQPQHF. In DNA, the CDR3 is TGTGCCAGCAGTGAGCAGAGGGATCAGCCCCAGCATTTT.

This chain connects TRBV6-5 to TRBJ1-1, with 7 bases fitting TRBD1. The germline CDR1 and CDR2 sequences are MNHEY and SVGAGI. This CDR3 region has 13 residues. V trimming: 7 bases; J trimming: 2 bases; junction bases outside the gene matches: 4. The CDR3 coding sequence is TGTGCCAGCATGACAGGGTTAAACACTGAAGCTTTCTTT. The encoded protein is CASMTGLNTEAFF.

This chain joins TRBV6-5 and TRBJ1-1, with unresolved D. The CDR3 runs 15 residues. V shed 6 bases and J shed 3 bases, with 17 bases lying between them. Germline values: CDR1 MNHEY, CDR2 SVGAGI. Here the CDR3 reads CASSRGFNLDTEAFF. The CDR3 DNA sequence: TGTGCCAGCAGCCGAGGATTCAACCTCGACACTGAAGCTTTCTTT.

The chain links TRBV19 to TRBJ1-1, with 8 bases identical to TRBD1. This CDR3 contains 15 residues. With 5 bases clipped from V and 1 base from J, the junction kept 6 bases outside the gene matches. Germline V lookup: CDR1 LNHDA, CDR2 SQIVND (reference sequence). The CDR3 region is CASSDRDRQNTEAFF. The CDR3 DNA sequence: TGTGCCAGTAGTGATAGGGACAGGCAGAACACTGAAGCTTTCTTT.

As for this clone: One junction end does not reproduce the germline sequence, and a read error may be involved. The chain links TRBV5-5 to TRBJ2-5; 9 nucleotides agree with TRBD2. The CDR3 consists of 15 residues. Germline CDR1 SGHKS, CDR2 YYEKEE (reference sequence). DNA of the CDR3: TGTGCCAGCAGCTTGGCCCTCGGGCGGGAGGGCTTTAGGAACTTC. Protein product: CASSLALGREGFRNF.

The chain joins TRBV27 to TRBJ2-3; 9 bases match TRBD2. The ends lost 10 bases at V and 2 bases at J; junction bases unmatched: 13. CDR1 MNHEY and CDR2 SMNVEV come from the germline V gene (reference sequence). The CDR3 loop spans 16 amino acids. The CDR3 loop is CATARGLAGSTDTQYF. The CDR3 DNA follows: TGTGCCACTGCCCGGGGGCTAGCGGGATCCACAGATACGCAGTATTTT.

This rearrangement joins TRBV27 to TRBJ2-2; D not certain. V was clipped by 6 bases and J by 3 bases, with 11 bases between them. The CDR3 runs 14 residues. In germline, CDR1 is MNHEY, CDR2 SMNVEV (reference sequence). The CDR3 loop reads CASRTPSDTGELFF. In nucleotides, the CDR3 is TGTGCCAGCAGAACGCCGTCGGACACCGGGGAGCTGTTTTTT.

The chain recombines TRBV5-1 with TRBJ2-7; D might be TRBD1 (7 bases). The CDR3 runs 15 residues. V was trimmed by 1 base and J by 4 bases, leaving 15 bases between them. The germline gives CDR1 SGHRS, CDR2 YFSETQ. This CDR3 reads CASSLPVQGGYEQYF. CDR3 sequence (DNA): TGCGCCAGCAGCTTGCCCGTTCAGGGGGGATACGAGCAGTACTTC.

V is TRBV7-2 and J is TRBJ2-1; 8 bases fit TRBD1. Germline V lookup: CDR1 SGHTA, CDR2 FQGNSA. V dropped 5 bases and J dropped 2; count of bases not matched to a gene: 2. This CDR3 spans 14 amino acids. The CDR3 DNA follows: TGTGCCAGCAGCATGGGACAGGCCTACAATGAGCAGTTCTTC. Its protein product is CASSMGQAYNEQFF.

Remarks on this clone: Sequence at one end of the junction differs from germline and may be a read error. The chain is built from TRBV15 and TRBJ2-7; D perhaps matches TRBD2 (5 bases). From germline, CDR1 is LNHNV and CDR2 YYDKDF (reference sequence). The CDR3 spans 16 residues. Written as DNA, the CDR3 is TGTGCCATCAGCAGAGATCGCGGGCTAGCTCCCTCCGAGCAGTACTTC. As protein: CAISRDRGLAPSEQYF.

V is TRBV11-3 and J is TRBJ2-3, with TRBD2 identical over 8 bases. The CDR3 has 18 amino acids. Germline trimming cut 0 bases from V and 1 base from J; bases unmatched to any gene: 9. Germline CDR1 is SGHNT and CDR2 is YENEEA. In nucleotides, the CDR3 is TGTGCCAGCAGCTTAGATATTAGCGGGAATAGGCGCACAGATACGCAGTATTTT. Residues: CASSLDISGNRRTDTQYF.

This clone was counted a single time. The chain has TRBV20-1 and TRBJ1-1; D is ambiguous. The germline V and J ends were trimmed by 3 bases and 1 base, with 6 bases remaining between them. CDR3 size: 12 residues. CDR1 and CDR2 from the germline V gene are DFQATT and SNEGSKA (reference sequence). CDR3 nucleotide sequence: TGCAGTGCTAGTCAGGCGAACACTGAAGCTTTCTTT. It yields the protein CSASQANTEAFF.